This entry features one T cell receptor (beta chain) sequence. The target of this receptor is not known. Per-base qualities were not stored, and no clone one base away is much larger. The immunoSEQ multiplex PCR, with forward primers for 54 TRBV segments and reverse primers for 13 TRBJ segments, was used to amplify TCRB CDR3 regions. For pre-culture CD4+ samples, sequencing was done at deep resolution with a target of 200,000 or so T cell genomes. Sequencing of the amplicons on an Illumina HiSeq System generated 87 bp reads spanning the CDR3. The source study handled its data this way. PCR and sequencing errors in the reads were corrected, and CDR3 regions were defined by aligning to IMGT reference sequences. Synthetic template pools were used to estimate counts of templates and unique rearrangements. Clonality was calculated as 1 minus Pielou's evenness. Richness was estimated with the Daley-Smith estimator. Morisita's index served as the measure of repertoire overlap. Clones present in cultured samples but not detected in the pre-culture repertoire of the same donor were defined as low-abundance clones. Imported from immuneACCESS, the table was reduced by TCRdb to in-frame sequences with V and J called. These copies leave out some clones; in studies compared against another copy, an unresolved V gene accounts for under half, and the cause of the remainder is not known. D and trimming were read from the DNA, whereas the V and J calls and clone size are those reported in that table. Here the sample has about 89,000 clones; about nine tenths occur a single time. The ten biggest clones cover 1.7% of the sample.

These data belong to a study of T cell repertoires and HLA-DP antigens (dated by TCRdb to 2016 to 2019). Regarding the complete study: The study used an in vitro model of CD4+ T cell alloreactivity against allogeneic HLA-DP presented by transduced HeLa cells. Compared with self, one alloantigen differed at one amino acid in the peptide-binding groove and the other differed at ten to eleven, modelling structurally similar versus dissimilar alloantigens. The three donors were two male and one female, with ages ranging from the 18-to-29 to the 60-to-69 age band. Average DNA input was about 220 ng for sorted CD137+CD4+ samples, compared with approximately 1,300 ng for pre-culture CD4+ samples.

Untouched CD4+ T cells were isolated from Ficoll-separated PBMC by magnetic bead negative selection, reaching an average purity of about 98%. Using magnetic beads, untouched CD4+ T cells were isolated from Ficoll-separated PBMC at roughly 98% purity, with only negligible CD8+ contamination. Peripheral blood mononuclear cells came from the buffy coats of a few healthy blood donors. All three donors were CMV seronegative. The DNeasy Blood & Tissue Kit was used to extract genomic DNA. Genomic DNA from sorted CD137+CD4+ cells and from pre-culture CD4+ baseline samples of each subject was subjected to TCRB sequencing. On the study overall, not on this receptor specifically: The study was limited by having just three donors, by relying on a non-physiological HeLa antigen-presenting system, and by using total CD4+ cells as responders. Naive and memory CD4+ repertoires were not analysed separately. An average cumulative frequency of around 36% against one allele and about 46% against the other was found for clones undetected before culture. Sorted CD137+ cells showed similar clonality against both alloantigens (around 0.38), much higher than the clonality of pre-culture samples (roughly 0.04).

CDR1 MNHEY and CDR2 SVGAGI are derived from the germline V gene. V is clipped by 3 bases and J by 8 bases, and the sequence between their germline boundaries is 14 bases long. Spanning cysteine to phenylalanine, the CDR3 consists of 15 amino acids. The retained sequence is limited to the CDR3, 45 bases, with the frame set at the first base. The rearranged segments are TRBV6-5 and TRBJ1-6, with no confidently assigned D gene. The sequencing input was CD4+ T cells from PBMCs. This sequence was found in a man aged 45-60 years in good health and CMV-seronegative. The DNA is TGTGCCAGCAGTTATGACGGCCAGGCATATTCACCCCTCCACTTT. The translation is CASSYDGQAYSPLHF.